This T cell receptor beta chain came from a study of T-cell reconstitution after alpha-beta-depleted transplantation in children. Germline V gene sequence: CDR1 MDHEN, CDR2 SYDVKM. The CDR3 loop spans 13 amino acids. V was cut by 8 bases and J by 5 bases, with 15 bases left in between. For TCRbeta, the library was prepared with unique molecular identifiers. TCRdb independently ran MiXCR on the PCR reads; one entry per CDR3 protein. The sample holds 490,000 or so distinct CDR3 sequences; around 12% are singletons and the top ten take approximately 5.4%. The starting material was PBMCs from the stem cell graft donor, obtained from the stem cell graft. The V gene is TRBV28, the J gene TRBJ2-5; either TRBD1 or TRBD2 may fit D (5 bases each). The clonotype originates from a human donor who donated a stem cell graft to a child with combined immunodeficiency. In nucleotides, the CDR3 is TGTGCCAGCTTTGGGGGAAATAGGGAGACCCAGTACTTC. As protein: CASFGGNRETQYF. The full variable domain, rest sourced from reference TRBV28 and TRBJ2-5, is DVKVTQSSRYLVKRTGEKVFLECVQDMDHENMFWYRQDPGLGLRLIYFSYDVKMKEKGDIPEGYSVSREKKERFSLILESASTNQTSMYLCASFGGNRETQYFGPGTRLLVL.